A single sample gave rise to the 7 T cell receptor beta chains below, sequenced in a study of identical twins listed by TCRdb under 2016. Libraries were constructed by 5' RACE. The sequencer was an Illumina HiSeq 2000. TCRdb took the public reads, trimmed them with fastp at Q25, ran MiXCR for clone calling and kept in-frame beta chains. Every CDR3 protein is listed once, alongside the most common genes and DNA of its rows. The sample table contains over 500,000 distinct CDR3 sequences; only one count was recorded for less than 25% of them. Clones ranked in the top ten supply about 0.93% of the sample. The same data also went into a second study, on T cells expressing NK-cell markers.

The sample was CD4+ T cells sorted from blood. These receptors were obtained from a woman between 18 and 29 years old in good health.

This chain links TRBV20-1 with TRBJ1-5; 7 nucleotides align to TRBD1. The CDR3 has 16 residues. Germline lookup yields CDR1 DFQATT and CDR2 SNEGSKA (reference sequence). Trimming took 3 bases from V and 5 from J; bases not matched to a gene: 13. CDR3 nucleotide sequence: TGCAGTGCTAGGGCCTCTAAGGGGGCGTGGGATCAGCCCCAGCATTTT. Its protein product is CSARASKGAWDQPQHF.

The V gene is TRBV7-9, the J gene TRBJ2-1; D may be TRBD2 (6 bases). CDR1 is SEHNR and CDR2 is FQNEAQ in the germline V gene (reference sequence). CDR3 length equals 15 residues. V lost 4 bases, J lost 2 bases, and 12 bases lay in between. As DNA, the CDR3 is TGTGCCAGCAGCTCCGGCGGGGCCGCCTACAATGAGCAGTTCTTC. Its translation: CASSSGGAAYNEQFF.

The chain is built from TRBV20-1 and TRBJ1-2; D is possibly TRBD1 (6 bases). Trimming cost V 6 bases and J 11 bases, with 25 bases left between them. Germline V lookup: CDR1 DFQATT, CDR2 SNEGSKA (reference sequence). This CDR3 contains 14 residues. The CDR3 reads CSAQQGFRALGYTF. The CDR3 DNA reads TGCAGTGCACAACAGGGATTTAGGGCCCTGGGGTACACCTTC.

V and J are TRBV10-1 and TRBJ2-4; TRBD2 is a possible D gene (5 bases). Germline CDR1 reads WNHNN; CDR2 reads SYGVQD (reference sequence). The CDR3 extends over 15 amino acids. V gave up 7 bases and J gave up 0 bases, with 13 bases separating them. The CDR3 region is CASTGSSLAKNIQYF. The CDR3 DNA reads TGCGCCAGCACGGGGTCCAGCCTAGCCAAAAACATTCAGTACTTC.

At least ten counts were recorded for this clonotype. This chain connects TRBV6-1 to TRBJ1-2, with unresolved D. The V end was cut by 5 bases, the J end by 7 bases, with 14 bases between. CDR1 is MNHNS and CDR2 is SASEGT in the germline V gene. This CDR3 is 13 amino acids long. The CDR3 sequence: CASSRAEGIGYTF. The CDR3 coding sequence is TGTGCCAGCAGTCGCGCAGAGGGAATTGGCTACACCTTC.

CDR3 sequence (DNA): TGTGCCAGCAACTGGCCTCGCGAGCAGTACTTC. This translates into CASNWPREQYF. The genes are TRBV12-3 or TRBV12-4 and TRBJ2-7, with D hard to call. CDR3 size: 11 residues. V was cut by 7 bases and J by 6 bases, with 10 bases left in between.

This clonotype showed up just a few times. CDR3 residues: CASSVVGRAGNEQFF. The CDR3 DNA reads TGTGCCAGCAGCGTAGTTGGGAGGGCCGGCAATGAGCAGTTCTTC. The rearrangement uses TRBV9 and TRBJ2-1, with 7 bases aligning to TRBD2. The CDR3 covers 15 residues. Trimming took 0 bases from V and 6 from J; bases not matched to a gene: 6. In germline, CDR1 is SGDLS, CDR2 YYNGEE.